The T cell receptor beta chain under discussion was sequenced for a study of regulatory T cells in long-lasting Graves disease. Study-wide results and limits: Those with persistent disease had in common more public clonotypes (2,741) than new patients (approximately 890). Among samples with persistent disease, TRBV28, TRBJ1-2 and TRBJ2-5 were favored.

Germline values: CDR1 SGHTA, CDR2 FQGTGA. This CDR3 region has 13 residues. V lost 5 bases and J lost 5, with 12 bases in between. This clonotype was found many times. The antigen is unknown. Stated time point: persistent/refractory GD, antithyroid drugs over 5 years with positive TRAb. Researchers made the TCR library from RNA that was extracted from PBMCs. Both iRepertoire HTBI primers and Arm-PCR of CDR3 regions were used to build the TCR beta libraries. TCRdb independently ran MiXCR on the multiplex PCR reads; one entry per CDR3 protein. The sample holds 400,000 to 500,000 distinct CDR3 sequences, under 25% seen once.

Here the sequenced sample was peripheral blood mononuclear cells (PBMCs), taken when the disease was refractory, from a patient treated with antithyroid drugs. The chain uses TRBV7-3 and TRBJ1-1; D is uncertain. The TCR was taken from a female donor with Graves disease. CDR3 residues: CASSNLTGTEAFF. The CDR3 nucleotides read TGTGCCAGCAGCAACCTGACCGGGACTGAAGCTTTCTTT. Combining the CDR3 with reference TRBV7-3 and TRBJ1-1 gives the whole variable domain GAGVSQTPSNKVTEKGKYVELRCDPISGHTALYWYRQSLGQGPEFLIYFQGTGAADDSGLPNDRFFAVRPEGSVSTLKIQRTERGDSAVYLCASSNLTGTEAFFGQGTRLTVV.